Below, one T cell receptor (beta chain) is given with its context. Sequenced patients had shown CD8+CD57+ cell expansion by flow cytometry. The data derive from a study of CD8+CD57+ T cells in acquired aplastic anemia. Genomic DNA acted as the template from which TCR beta VDJ combination and CDR3 sequence profiling were carried out. TCRdb reprocessed the reads with MiXCR, giving one entry per CDR3 protein. The profile covers 150,000 to 200,000 distinct CDR3 sequences, with about 45% appearing a single time and 0.85% to 1.3% taken by the ten largest. CDR3 length: 14 residues. V was trimmed by 5 bases and J by 0 bases, leaving 9 bases between them.

Material: sorted CD4+, CD8+, or CD8+CD57+ T cells (not recorded which) from PBMCs. The sequence was obtained from a human donor with aplastic anemia. This chain joins TRBV12-3 or TRBV12-4 and TRBJ2-3; D unclear. The DNA for the CDR3 is TGTGCCAGCAGTCCCCGTAGGAGCACAGATACGCAGTATTTT. Translated: CASSPRRSTDTQYF.